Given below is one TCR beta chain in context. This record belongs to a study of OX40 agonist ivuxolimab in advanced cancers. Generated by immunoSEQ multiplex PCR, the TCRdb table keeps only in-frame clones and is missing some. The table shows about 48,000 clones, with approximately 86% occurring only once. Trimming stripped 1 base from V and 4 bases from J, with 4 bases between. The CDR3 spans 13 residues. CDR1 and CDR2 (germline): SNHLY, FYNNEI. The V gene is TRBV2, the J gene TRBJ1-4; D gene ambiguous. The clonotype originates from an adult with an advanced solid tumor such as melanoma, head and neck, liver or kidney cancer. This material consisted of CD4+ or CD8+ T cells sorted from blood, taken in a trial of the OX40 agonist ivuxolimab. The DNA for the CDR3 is TGTGCCAGCAGTGAAGGGCTTAATGAAAAACTGTTTTTT. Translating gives CASSEGLNEKLFF.